The 31 T cell receptor beta chains listed next were all sequenced from one sample in a study of blood T cell repertoires in COVID-19. Sequencing was performed with immunoSEQ multiplex PCR; in TCRdb, only in-frame clones are kept and a portion is missing. The data show some 200,000 clones, with around 83% seen just once and around 2.9% held by the top ten. Sequencing used peripheral blood. The receptors here all came from a middle-aged man who had recovered from COVID-19.

V gene TRBV11-2 combines with J gene TRBJ2-1, with 9 bases matching TRBD2. Germline V CDR1 and CDR2: SGHAT, FQNNGV. Trimming removed 2 bases from V and 4 bases from J; junction bases left unmatched: 12. The CDR3 runs to 18 residues. CDR3 DNA: TGTGCCAGCAGCTTATCCTTGACTAGCGGAACCTTATACAATGAGCAGTTCTTC. Amino acid sequence: CASSLSLTSGTLYNEQFF.

The V and J genes are TRBV27 and TRBJ2-7; TRBD2 aligns across 7 bases. V lost 5 bases to trimming and J lost 0 bases; unmatched junction nucleotides: 7. The CDR3 contains 15 residues. Germline-derived CDR1 and CDR2 are MNHEY and SMNVEV (reference sequence). The DNA for the CDR3 is TGTGCCAGCAGTGTTACGAAGCGGGACTCCTACGAGCAGTACTTC. This translates into CASSVTKRDSYEQYF.

The chain carries TRBV11-2 and TRBJ2-1; 10 positions match TRBD2. The CDR3 is 17 amino acids. J was trimmed by 7 bases and V by 0 bases; bases with no gene match: 9. Germline CDR1 and CDR2: SGHAT and FQNNGV. CDR3 protein: CASSLDPASGRLNEQFF. The CDR3 DNA reads as TGTGCCAGCAGCTTAGACCCCGCTAGCGGGAGACTGAATGAGCAGTTCTTC.

The chain couples TRBV28 to TRBJ1-2; a possible D gene is TRBD1 (6 bases). Trimming shortened V by 2 bases and J by 8 bases, and 21 bases separated the two germline ends. Per the germline V gene, CDR1 is MDHEN and CDR2 is SYDVKM. The CDR3 spans 16 residues. CDR3 in DNA: TGTGCCAGCAGTTTAACGGGGGGGCAAATGCTAGAGGGCTACACCTTC. Its translation: CASSLTGGQMLEGYTF.

CDR3 loop: CASSFVRGGRNEQFF. The CDR3 DNA is TGTGCCAGCAGCTTTGTCCGGGGTGGTCGGAATGAGCAGTTCTTC. This chain connects TRBV7-9 to TRBJ2-1; maybe TRBD2 (5 bases). There are 15 residues in the CDR3. Germline lookup yields CDR1 SEHNR and CDR2 FQNEAQ (reference sequence). The V end was cut by 3 bases, the J end by 7 bases, with 16 bases between.

The chain has TRBV6-5 and TRBJ2-3; TRBD1 matches 7 bases. J lost 2 bases, V lost 6 bases, and 5 bases had no gene match. CDR1 and CDR2 from the germline V gene are MNHEY and SVGAGI. There are 14 residues in the CDR3. The CDR3 DNA reads as TGTGCCAGCAGCCCCGGGACAGTCACAGATACGCAGTATTTT. Translating it yields CASSPGTVTDTQYF.

The chain uses TRBV5-1 and TRBJ2-7, with TRBD2 as a possible D gene (5 bases). In germline, CDR1 is SGHRS, CDR2 YFSETQ. The CDR3 is 14 amino acids. Trimming removed 0 bases from V and 3 bases from J, with 10 bases in between. CDR3 amino acids: CASSLENAGYEQYF. The CDR3 DNA sequence: TGCGCCAGCAGCTTGGAGAATGCGGGCTACGAGCAGTACTTC.

The rearrangement joins TRBV29-1 to TRBJ1-1, with D tentatively TRBD1 (6 bases). CDR1 is SQVTM, CDR2 ANQGSEA, per germline. The V end lost 7 bases, the J end lost 0 bases, and 12 bases lay between the germline ends. The CDR3 totals 13 residues. The DNA for the CDR3 is TGCAGCGCCGGACAGCAACTGAACACTGAAGCTTTCTTT. It yields the protein CSAGQQLNTEAFF. Full variable domain (rest looked up from reference TRBV29-1 and TRBJ1-1): SAVISQKPSRDICQRGTSLTIQCQVDSQVTMMFWYRQQPGQSLTLIATANQGSEATYESGFVIDKFPISRPNLTFSTLTVSNMSPEDSSIYLCSAGQQLNTEAFFGQGTRLTVV.

V is TRBV6-6 and J is TRBJ2-7; perhaps TRBD1 as D (6 bases). V was cut by 5 bases and J by 2 bases, with 16 bases left in between. Germline V gives CDR1 MNHNY, CDR2 SVGAGI (reference sequence). The CDR3 has 15 residues. The CDR3 region is CASSRLRTATYEQYF. DNA of the CDR3: TGTGCCAGCAGTCGACTCCGGACAGCGACCTACGAGCAGTACTTC.

This chain connects TRBV28 to TRBJ2-1; D not resolved. The CDR3 has 14 residues. V lost 6 bases and J 5 bases, leaving 14 bases between the germline ends. CDR1 is MDHEN and CDR2 is SYDVKM in the germline V gene. This CDR3 is CASSPTAVHNEQFF. Written as DNA, the CDR3 is TGTGCCAGCAGCCCAACGGCGGTCCACAATGAGCAGTTCTTC.

The chain employs TRBV6-5 and TRBJ1-2; weak D call: TRBD1 (5 bases). The V end lost 4 bases, the J end lost 6 bases, and 15 bases lay between the germline ends. The CDR3 loop spans 14 amino acids. Germline CDR1 is MNHEY and CDR2 is SVGAGI. CDR3 in amino acids: CASSSGHQNNGYTF. The CDR3 region has the DNA TGTGCCAGCAGTTCCGGACACCAAAACAATGGCTACACCTTC.

This clone was seen only once. V and J are TRBV3-1 (or the pseudogene TRBV3-2) and TRBJ1-1; 8 nucleotides match TRBD1. Germline trimming cut 10 bases from V and 1 base from J; bases unmatched to any gene: 11. The CDR3 has 15 amino acids. Germline CDR1 is LGHDT and CDR2 is YNNKEL (reference sequence). The DNA of the CDR3 is TGTGCCACATCTTCCAGGGGGCGTACGAACACTGAAGCTTTCTTT. This gives the protein CATSSRGRTNTEAFF.

This clone was picked up a small number of times. The V and J genes are TRBV6-2 or TRBV6-3 and TRBJ2-7; no clear D. Germline assignment: CDR1 MNHEY and CDR2 SVGEGT. The CDR3 sequence is 11 residues long. V lost 2 bases and J 5 bases, leaving 4 bases between the germline ends. The CDR3 spells CASSYGHEQYF. For the CDR3, the DNA is TGTGCCAGCAGTTACGGCCACGAGCAGTACTTC.

This clone was seen only a few times. The V and J genes are TRBV13 and TRBJ1-1, with D unresolved. The V end was cut by 1 base, the J end by 0 bases, with 6 bases between. Germline V lookup: CDR1 PRHDT, CDR2 FYEKMQ (reference sequence). CDR3 length: 14 amino acids. CDR3 bases: TGTGCCAGCAGCTTAGTTGGCTTGAACACTGAAGCTTTCTTT. It specifies CASSLVGLNTEAFF. The variable domain in full, completed from reference TRBV13 and TRBJ1-1, reads AAGVIQSPRHLIKEKRETATLKCYPIPRHDTVYWYQQGPGQDPQFLISFYEKMQSDKGSIPDRFSAQQFSDYHSELNMSSLELGDSALYFCASSLVGLNTEAFFGQGTRLTVV.

The rearrangement uses TRBV19 and TRBJ2-1; D remains ambiguous. The CDR3 extends over 11 amino acids. Germline V gives CDR1 LNHDA, CDR2 SQIVND (reference sequence). V lost 3 bases to trimming and J lost 8 bases, with 5 bases between them. The CDR3 here is CASSIYDEQFF. CDR3 DNA: TGTGCCAGTAGTATTTATGATGAGCAGTTCTTC. The entire variable domain, with the rest obtained from reference TRBV19 and TRBJ2-1, is as follows: DGGITQSPKYLFRKEGQNVTLSCEQNLNHDAMYWYRQDPGQGLRLIYYSQIVNDFQKGDIAEGYSVSREKKESFPLTVTSAQKNPTAFYLCASSIYDEQFFGPGTRLTVL.

J is TRBJ1-1 and V is TRBV3-1 (or the pseudogene TRBV3-2), with a tentative D call TRBD1 (6 bases). V lost 7 bases, J lost 1 base, and 13 bases lay in between. Germline V CDR1 and CDR2: LGHDT, YNNKEL (reference sequence). The length of the CDR3 is 14 residues. The CDR3 bases are TGTGCCAGCACCATAAGGGGGGGGAACACTGAAGCTTTCTTT. As protein: CASTIRGGNTEAFF.

V is TRBV6-4 and J is TRBJ2-3; 7 bases agree with TRBD2. The CDR3 is made up of 14 amino acids. The V gene end was trimmed by 6 bases and the J gene end by 8 bases; junction bases not matched to a gene: 11. Germline lookup yields CDR1 MRHNA and CDR2 SNTAGT. CDR3 nucleotides: TGTGCCAGCAGAGAGCGGGAAGGGTTGGGTACGCAGTATTTT. This codes for CASREREGLGTQYF.

CDR3 DNA sequence: TGTGCCAGCAGTTACCTCGGCAGGGGGACTGAAGCTTTCTTT. Amino acid sequence: CASSYLGRGTEAFF. The rearrangement uses TRBV6-5 and TRBJ1-1, with 7 bases aligning to TRBD1. The CDR3 is 14 amino acids. V lost 2 bases and J lost 5; bases outside the gene matches: 5. In germline, CDR1 is MNHEY, CDR2 SVGAGI.

This rearrangement joins TRBV27 to TRBJ1-5, with 8 bases fitting TRBD1. Germline CDR1 and CDR2: MNHEY and SMNVEV (reference sequence). This CDR3 spans 17 amino acids. J was trimmed by 6 bases and V by 6 bases; bases with no gene match: 16. In nucleotides, the CDR3 is TGTGCCAGCAGCATCGCCGCAGTCAGGGGGCTGGGTCAGCCCCAGCATTTT. Its translation: CASSIAAVRGLGQPQHF.

The V gene is TRBV18, the J gene TRBJ1-1; no definite D call. The CDR3 is 13 residues long. Germline CDR1 and CDR2: KGHSH and LQKENI. Trimming removed 5 bases at V and 3 bases at J, with 10 bases between. The DNA of the CDR3 is TGTGCCAGCTCATACCTGCCGGACACTGAAGCTTTCTTT. Its protein is CASSYLPDTEAFF.

This chain connects TRBV6-5 to TRBJ2-2, with 7 positions matching TRBD1. The CDR3 runs 15 residues. Germline V gene data show CDR1 as MNHEY and CDR2 as SVGAGI. V shed 4 bases and J 3 bases; nucleotides not matched to a gene: 5. The CDR3 bases are TGTGCCAGCAGTTTACACAGGGGTTACACCGGGGAGCTGTTTTTT. This sequence encodes CASSLHRGYTGELFF.

The chain uses TRBV5-4 and TRBJ2-1; TRBD2 matches at 7 bases. This CDR3 is built from 16 residues. CDR1 and CDR2 from the germline V gene are SGHNT and YYREEE (reference sequence). Trimming at V came to 0 bases and at J to 7 bases, leaving 10 bases not matched to a gene. The CDR3 loop reads CASSLGASGSLNEQFF. CDR3 bases: TGTGCCAGCAGCTTGGGAGCTAGCGGCTCTCTTAATGAGCAGTTCTTC.

This clone was found many times. The genes are TRBV3-1 (or the pseudogene TRBV3-2) and TRBJ2-2, with 10 bases matching TRBD1. There are 15 residues in the CDR3. With V trimmed by 3 bases and J by 7 bases, 5 bases remained unmatched. Germline CDR1 is LGHDT and CDR2 is YNNKEL (reference sequence). The CDR3 region has the DNA TGTGCCAGCAGCCAGGCCGGGACAGGGGACGGGGAGCTGTTTTTT. It encodes CASSQAGTGDGELFF.

V gene TRBV18 combines with J gene TRBJ1-1; D perhaps matches TRBD1 (5 bases). This CDR3 is 15 amino acids long. From germline, CDR1 is KGHSH and CDR2 LQKENI. V was clipped by 2 bases and J by 1 base, with 11 bases between them. DNA of the CDR3: TGTGCCAGCTCACCAGAGAGACAGAAGAACACTGAAGCTTTCTTT. Encoded protein: CASSPERQKNTEAFF.

As to this clone: Distinct nucleotide sequences in the sample also encode this CDR3. The chain has TRBV3-1 (or the pseudogene TRBV3-2) and TRBJ1-2; perhaps TRBD1 as D (5 bases). Deletions cut 0 bases from V and 4 bases from J, with 6 bases between. The germline CDR1 and CDR2 sequences are LGHDT and YNNKEL (reference sequence). The CDR3 sequence is 13 residues long. CDR3 region: CASSQDRAYGYTF. DNA of the CDR3: TGTGCCAGCAGCCAAGACAGGGCCTATGGCTACACCTTC.

V usage is TRBV11-3 and J usage is TRBJ2-1; the match to TRBD1 covers 8 bases. This CDR3 spans 16 amino acids. Looked up from germline, CDR1 is SGHNT and CDR2 is YENEEA. Germline trimming cut 0 bases from V and 3 bases from J; bases unmatched to any gene: 4. The CDR3 loop is CASSLDRGLGYNEQFF. The CDR3 DNA is TGTGCCAGCAGCTTAGACAGGGGGCTGGGCTACAATGAGCAGTTCTTC.

This clone has a handful of counts. The chain joins TRBV2 to TRBJ2-7; 9 positions match TRBD1. Per the germline V gene, CDR1 is SNHLY and CDR2 is FYNNEI. V lost 7 bases to trimming and J lost 8 bases; unmatched junction nucleotides: 6. This CDR3 region has 12 residues. The CDR3 sequence: CASTLQGAKQYF. The CDR3, as DNA: TGTGCCAGCACATTACAGGGGGCTAAGCAGTACTTC.

CDR3 protein: CASSLSGTGGRYEQFF. The DNA of the CDR3 is TGTGCCAGCAGCTTGTCGGGGACAGGGGGTAGGTATGAGCAGTTCTTC. This rearrangement joins TRBV5-5 to TRBJ2-1; 11 nucleotides match TRBD1. The germline V gene encodes CDR1 SGHKS and CDR2 YYEKEE (reference sequence). After removal of 1 base from V and 8 bases from J, the junction contained 8 bases not matched to a gene. The CDR3 covers 16 residues.

The chain couples TRBV29-1 to TRBJ2-7; 10 nucleotides align to TRBD2. This CDR3 has 13 residues. The germline V gene has CDR1 SQVTM and CDR2 ANQGSEA. The J segment lost 4 bases and the V segment lost 4 bases, leaving 4 bases of the junction unmatched. CDR3 amino acids: CSVASGRGYEQYF. CDR3 DNA: TGCAGCGTTGCGAGCGGGAGGGGGTACGAGCAGTACTTC.

The chain has TRBV7-2 and TRBJ1-6, with a tentative D call TRBD1 (6 bases). This CDR3 contains 15 residues. The germline V and J ends were trimmed by 4 bases and 6 bases, with 13 bases remaining between them. Germline V lookup: CDR1 SGHTA, CDR2 FQGNSA. In DNA form, the CDR3 reads TGTGCCAGCAGCTCCCAGGGGAGGGGTAATTCACCCCTCCACTTT. It encodes CASSSQGRGNSPLHF.

In its sample, this clone was seen a few times. The chain uses TRBV2 and TRBJ1-6; D not resolved. The CDR3 is made up of 12 amino acids. Per germline, CDR1 SNHLY and CDR2 FYNNEI. V lost 7 bases to trimming and J lost 10 bases, with 11 bases between them. For the CDR3, the DNA is TGTGCCAGCAACACAGCCGTCTCACCCCTCCACTTT. Translating gives CASNTAVSPLHF. Using reference TRBV2 and TRBJ1-6 for the parts outside the CDR3, the full variable domain is EPEVTQTPSHQVTQMGQEVILRCVPISNHLYFYWYRQILGQKVEFLVSFYNNEISEKSEIFDDQFSVERPDGSNFTLKIRSTKLEDSAMYFCASNTAVSPLHFGNGTRLTVT.